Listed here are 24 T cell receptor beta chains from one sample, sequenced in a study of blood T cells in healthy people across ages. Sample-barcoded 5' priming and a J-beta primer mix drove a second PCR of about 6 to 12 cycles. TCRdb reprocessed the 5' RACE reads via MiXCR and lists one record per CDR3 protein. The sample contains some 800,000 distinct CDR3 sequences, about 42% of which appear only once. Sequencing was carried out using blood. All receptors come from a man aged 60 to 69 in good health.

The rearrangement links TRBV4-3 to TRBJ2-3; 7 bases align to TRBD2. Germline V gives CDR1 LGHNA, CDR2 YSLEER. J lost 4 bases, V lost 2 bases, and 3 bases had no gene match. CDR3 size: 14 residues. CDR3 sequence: CASSQLLAADTQYF. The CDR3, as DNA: TGCGCCAGCAGCCAACTTCTAGCGGCAGATACGCAGTATTTT.

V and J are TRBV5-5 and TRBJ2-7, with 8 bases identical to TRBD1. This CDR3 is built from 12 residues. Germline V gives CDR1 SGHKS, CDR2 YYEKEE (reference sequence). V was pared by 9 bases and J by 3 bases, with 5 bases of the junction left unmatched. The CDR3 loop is CANNRGDYEQYF. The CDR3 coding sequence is TGTGCCAACAACAGGGGGGACTACGAGCAGTACTTC.

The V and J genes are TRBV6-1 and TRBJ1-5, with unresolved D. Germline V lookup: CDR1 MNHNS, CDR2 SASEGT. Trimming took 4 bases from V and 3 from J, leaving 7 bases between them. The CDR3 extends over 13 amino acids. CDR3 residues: CASSVWVNQPQHF. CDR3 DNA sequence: TGTGCCAGCAGTGTATGGGTCAATCAGCCCCAGCATTTT.

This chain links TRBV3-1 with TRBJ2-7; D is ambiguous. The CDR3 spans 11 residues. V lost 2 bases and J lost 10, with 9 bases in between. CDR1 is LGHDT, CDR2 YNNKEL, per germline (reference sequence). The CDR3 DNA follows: TGTGCCAGCAGCCAAACATGGGCCCAGTACTTC. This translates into CASSQTWAQYF.

The CDR3 region has the DNA TGTGCCACCAGCAGAGATCGTAGCGAATACAATGAGCAGTTCTTC. Translation: CATSRDRSEYNEQFF. The chain is built from TRBV15 and TRBJ2-1, with D perhaps matching TRBD2 (5 bases). CDR1 is LNHNV and CDR2 is YYDKDF in the germline V gene (reference sequence). The CDR3 loop spans 15 amino acids. V lost 0 bases and J lost 4, with 10 bases in between.

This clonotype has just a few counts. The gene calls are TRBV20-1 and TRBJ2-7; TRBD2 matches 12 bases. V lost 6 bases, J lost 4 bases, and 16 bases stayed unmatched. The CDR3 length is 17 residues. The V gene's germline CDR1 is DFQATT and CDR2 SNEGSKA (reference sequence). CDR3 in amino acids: CSAHDLMTSGGVYEQYF. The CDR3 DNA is TGCAGTGCCCACGACCTCATGACTAGCGGGGGAGTTTACGAGCAGTACTTC.

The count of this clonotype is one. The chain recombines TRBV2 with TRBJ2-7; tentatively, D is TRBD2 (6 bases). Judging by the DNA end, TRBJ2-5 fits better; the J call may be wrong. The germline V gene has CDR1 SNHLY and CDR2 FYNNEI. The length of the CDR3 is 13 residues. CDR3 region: CASSEAGGGTQYF. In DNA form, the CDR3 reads TGTGCCAGCAGTGAGGCCGGGGGAGGGACCCAGTACTTC.

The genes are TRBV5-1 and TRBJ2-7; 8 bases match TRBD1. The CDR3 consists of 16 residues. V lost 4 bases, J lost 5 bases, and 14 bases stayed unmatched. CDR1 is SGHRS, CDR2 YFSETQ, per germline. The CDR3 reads CASSRTGGSDSHEQYF. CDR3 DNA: TGCGCCAGCAGCAGAACAGGGGGATCAGATTCCCACGAGCAGTACTTC.

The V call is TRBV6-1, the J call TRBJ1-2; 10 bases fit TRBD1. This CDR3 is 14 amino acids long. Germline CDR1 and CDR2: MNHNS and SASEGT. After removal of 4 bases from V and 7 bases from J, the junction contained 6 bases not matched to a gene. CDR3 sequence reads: CASSGVTGGGGYTF. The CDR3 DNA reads TGTGCCAGCAGTGGGGTGACAGGGGGCGGTGGCTACACCTTC.

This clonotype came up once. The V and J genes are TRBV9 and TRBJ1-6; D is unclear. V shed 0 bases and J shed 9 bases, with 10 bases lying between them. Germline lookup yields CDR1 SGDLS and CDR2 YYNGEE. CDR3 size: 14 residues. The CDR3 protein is CASSVVDARSPLHF. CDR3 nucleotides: TGTGCCAGCAGCGTAGTTGATGCTCGTTCACCCCTCCACTTT.

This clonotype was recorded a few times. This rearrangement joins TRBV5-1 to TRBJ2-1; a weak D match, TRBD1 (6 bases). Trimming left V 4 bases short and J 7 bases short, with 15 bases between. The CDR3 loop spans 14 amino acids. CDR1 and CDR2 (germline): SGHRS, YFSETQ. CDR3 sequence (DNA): TGCGCCAGCAGCCCGCAGGGGTCCGAAAATGAGCAGTTCTTC. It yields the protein CASSPQGSENEQFF.

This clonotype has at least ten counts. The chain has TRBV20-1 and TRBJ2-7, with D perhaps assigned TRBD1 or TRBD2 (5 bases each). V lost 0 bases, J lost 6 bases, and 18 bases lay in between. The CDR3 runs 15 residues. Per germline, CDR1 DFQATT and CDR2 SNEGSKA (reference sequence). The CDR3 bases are TGCAGTGCTAGAGAGGGTGAGGGACGATCGGGCGAGCAGTACTTC. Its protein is CSAREGEGRSGEQYF.

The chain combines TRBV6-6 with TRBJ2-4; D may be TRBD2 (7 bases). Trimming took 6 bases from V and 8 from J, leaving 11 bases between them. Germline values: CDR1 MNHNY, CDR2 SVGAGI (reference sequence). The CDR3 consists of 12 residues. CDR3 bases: TGTGCCAGCAGCGAGGGGGGGTACATTCAGTACTTC. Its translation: CASSEGGYIQYF.

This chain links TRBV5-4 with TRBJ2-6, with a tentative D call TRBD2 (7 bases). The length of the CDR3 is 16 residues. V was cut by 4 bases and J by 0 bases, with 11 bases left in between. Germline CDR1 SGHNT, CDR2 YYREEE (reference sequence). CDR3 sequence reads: CASSQGGASGANVLTF. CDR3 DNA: TGTGCCAGCAGCCAAGGGGGGGCCTCTGGGGCCAACGTCCTGACTTTC.

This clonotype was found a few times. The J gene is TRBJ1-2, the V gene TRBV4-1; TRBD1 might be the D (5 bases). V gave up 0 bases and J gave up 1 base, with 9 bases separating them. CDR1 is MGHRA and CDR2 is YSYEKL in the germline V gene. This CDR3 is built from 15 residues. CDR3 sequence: CASSQDPTVNYGYTF. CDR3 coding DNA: TGCGCCAGCAGCCAAGATCCGACAGTTAACTATGGCTACACCTTC.

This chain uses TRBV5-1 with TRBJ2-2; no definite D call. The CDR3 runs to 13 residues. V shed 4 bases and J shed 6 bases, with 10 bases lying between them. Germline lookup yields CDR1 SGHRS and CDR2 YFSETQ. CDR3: CASSQEVPGELFF. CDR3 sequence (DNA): TGCGCCAGCAGCCAAGAGGTCCCCGGGGAGCTGTTTTTT. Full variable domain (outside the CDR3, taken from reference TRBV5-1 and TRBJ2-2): KAGVTQTPRYLIKTRGQQVTLSCSPISGHRSVSWYQQTPGQGLQFLFEYFSETQRNKGNFPGRFSGRQFSNSRSEMNVSTLELGDSALYLCASSQEVPGELFFGEGSRLTVL.

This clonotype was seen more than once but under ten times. The CDR3 region has the DNA TGTGCCAGCAGACTACAGAACAATGAGCAGTTCTTC. This translates into CASRLQNNEQFF. The V and J genes are TRBV6-5 and TRBJ2-1; D uncertain. The CDR3 consists of 12 residues. V shed 6 bases and J shed 5 bases, with 8 bases lying between them. Germline CDR1 and CDR2: MNHEY and SVGAGI.

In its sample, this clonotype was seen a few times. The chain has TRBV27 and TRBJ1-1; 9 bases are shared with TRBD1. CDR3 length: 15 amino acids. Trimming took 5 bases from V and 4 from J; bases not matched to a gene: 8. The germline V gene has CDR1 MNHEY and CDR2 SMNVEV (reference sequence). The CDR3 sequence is CASSTGTGSATEAFF. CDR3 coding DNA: TGTGCCAGCAGTACTGGGACAGGGTCGGCCACTGAAGCTTTCTTT.

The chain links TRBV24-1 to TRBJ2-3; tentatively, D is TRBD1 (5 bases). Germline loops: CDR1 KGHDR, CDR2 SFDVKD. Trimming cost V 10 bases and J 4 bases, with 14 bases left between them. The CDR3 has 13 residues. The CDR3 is CATRQRGSDTQYF. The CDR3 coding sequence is TGTGCCACTCGACAAAGGGGCTCAGATACGCAGTATTTT.

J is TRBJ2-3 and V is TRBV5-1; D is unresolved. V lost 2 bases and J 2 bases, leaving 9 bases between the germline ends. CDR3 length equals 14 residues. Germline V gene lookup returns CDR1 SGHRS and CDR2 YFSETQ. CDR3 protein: CASSFSTPTDTQYF. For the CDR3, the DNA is TGCGCCAGCAGCTTCTCCACCCCCACAGATACGCAGTATTTT.

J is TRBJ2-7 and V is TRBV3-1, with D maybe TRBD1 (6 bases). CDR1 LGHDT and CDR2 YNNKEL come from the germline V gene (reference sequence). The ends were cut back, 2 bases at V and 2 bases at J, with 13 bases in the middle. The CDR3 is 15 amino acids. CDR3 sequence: CASSQQGRSAYEQYF. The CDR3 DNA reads TGTGCCAGCAGCCAACAGGGGCGGAGCGCCTACGAGCAGTACTTC.

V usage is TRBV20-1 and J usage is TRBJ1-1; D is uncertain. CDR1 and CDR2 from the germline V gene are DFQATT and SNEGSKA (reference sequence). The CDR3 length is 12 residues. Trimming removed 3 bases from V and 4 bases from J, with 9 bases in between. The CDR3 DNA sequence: TGCAGTGCTAGCAGGCAGCTCACTGAAGCTTTCTTT. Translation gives CSASRQLTEAFF.

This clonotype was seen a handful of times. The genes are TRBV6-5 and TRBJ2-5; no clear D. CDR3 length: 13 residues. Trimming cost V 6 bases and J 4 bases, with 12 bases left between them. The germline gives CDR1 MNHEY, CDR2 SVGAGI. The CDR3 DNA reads TGTGCCAGCAGGGACGGCTTGGGAGAGACCCAGTACTTC. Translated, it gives CASRDGLGETQYF.

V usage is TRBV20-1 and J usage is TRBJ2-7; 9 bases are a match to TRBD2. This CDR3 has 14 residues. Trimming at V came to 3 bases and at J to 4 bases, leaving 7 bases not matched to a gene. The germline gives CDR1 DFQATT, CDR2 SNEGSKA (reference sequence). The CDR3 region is CSASVPSGAYEQYF. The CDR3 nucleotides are TGCAGTGCTAGCGTCCCTAGCGGGGCTTACGAGCAGTACTTC.